This T cell receptor beta chain originates from a study of beta chain features in type 1 diabetes. Study in general: There were 107,917,701 sorted cells examined across all samples.

Study outcomes and limitations: Lower insertion and higher deletion counts appeared at VDJ junctions in type 1 diabetes patients.

This clone was seen more than once but under ten times. The target antigen is unknown. What was sequenced were expressed TCRB transcripts, since all of the isolated RNA had been reverse transcribed. Sequencing used immunoSEQ multiplex PCR; TCRdb keeps in-frame clones, though not all of them. Counted here are about 250,000 clones, roughly 14% occurring once; the ten biggest clones make up approximately 0.024%. The sequence derives from a woman aged 35 to 49 in good health. What was sequenced was naive CD4+ T cells from blood.

This CDR3 reads CASRAGSGGPPNEQFF. Written as DNA, the CDR3 is TGTGCCAGCAGGGCCGGCAGCGGGGGGCCGCCAAATGAGCAGTTCTTC. J is TRBJ2-1 and V is TRBV2; 9 bases are shared with TRBD2. With 6 bases clipped from V and 7 bases from J, the junction kept 13 bases outside the gene matches. The CDR3 length is 16 residues. Germline-derived CDR1 and CDR2 are SNHLY and FYNNEI.